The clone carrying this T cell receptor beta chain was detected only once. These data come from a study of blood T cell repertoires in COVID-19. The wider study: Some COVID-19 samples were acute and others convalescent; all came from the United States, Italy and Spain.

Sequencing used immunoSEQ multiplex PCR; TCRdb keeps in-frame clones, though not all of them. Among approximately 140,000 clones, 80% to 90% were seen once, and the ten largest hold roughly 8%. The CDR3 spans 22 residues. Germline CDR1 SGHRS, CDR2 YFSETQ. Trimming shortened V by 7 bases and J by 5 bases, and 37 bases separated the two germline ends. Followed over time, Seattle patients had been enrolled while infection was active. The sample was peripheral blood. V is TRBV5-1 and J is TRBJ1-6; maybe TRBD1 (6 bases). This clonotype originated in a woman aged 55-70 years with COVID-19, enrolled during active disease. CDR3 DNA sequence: TGCGCCAGCGCTGCTGCCCCCGGCTTCGGACAGCGCTCCTCCGTGGATAATTCACCCCTCCACTTT. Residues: CASAAAPGFGQRSSVDNSPLHF.